The 29 T cell receptor beta chains listed next were all sequenced from one sample in a study of shared clonotypes between healthy human individuals. The protocol was immunoSEQ multiplex PCR, while the TCRdb copy is restricted to in-frame clones and leaves out a portion. The sample lists roughly 200,000 clones; 60% to 75% were seen once. Specimen: memory CD4+ T cells sorted from blood. Noted subset: CD45RA-negative fraction. These receptor sequences come from a man aged 25 to 40 in good health.

This clone has a handful of counts. The chain recombines TRBV4-3 with TRBJ1-2; a possible D gene is TRBD1 (5 bases). Germline CDR1 is LGHNA and CDR2 is YSLEER. V dropped 4 bases and J dropped 4 bases, with 19 bases sitting between them. This CDR3 spans 16 amino acids. DNA for the CDR3: TGCGCCAGCAGCCCGGATGGGCAGGGAGAGGTCTATGGCTACACCTTC. Its translation: CASSPDGQGEVYGYTF.

As for this clone: A far larger clone differs by one base, so this is likely a read error. The chain recombines TRBV2 with TRBJ2-2; no reliable D call. CDR1 SNHLY and CDR2 FYNNEI come from the germline V gene. V was pared by 7 bases and J by 2 bases, with 2 bases between. CDR3 length equals 11 residues. The CDR3 loop is CASTNTGELFF. In nucleotides, the CDR3 is TGTGCCAGCACCAACACCGGGGAGCTGTTTTTT.

The rearrangement joins TRBV30 to TRBJ2-3; perhaps D is TRBD1 or TRBD2 (6 bases each). CDR1 and CDR2 from the germline V gene are GTSNPN and SVGIG (reference sequence). CDR3 length: 19 residues. The ends were cut back, 3 bases at V and 1 base at J, with 26 bases in the middle. This chain's CDR3 is CAWRGGQRGRDWGTDTQYF. For the CDR3, the DNA is TGTGCCTGGAGGGGGGGACAACGCGGACGGGACTGGGGCACAGATACGCAGTATTTT.

The V and J genes are TRBV27 and TRBJ2-1; possibly TRBD2 for D (5 bases). V was pared by 3 bases and J by 2 bases, with 11 bases between. The CDR3 loop spans 15 amino acids. The germline gives CDR1 MNHEY, CDR2 SMNVEV (reference sequence). The CDR3 loop is CASSFLAGTYNEQFF. CDR3 in DNA: TGTGCCAGCAGTTTTCTGGCGGGTACCTACAATGAGCAGTTCTTC.

J is TRBJ2-7 and V is TRBV7-9; TRBD2 is a possible D gene (5 bases). V lost 5 bases and J lost 4, with 18 bases in between. CDR1 is SEHNR, CDR2 FQNEAQ, per germline (reference sequence). The CDR3 extends over 15 amino acids. The chain's CDR3 is CASSPRASTDYEQYF. CDR3 sequence (DNA): TGTGCCAGCAGCCCCCGGGCTAGCACAGATTACGAGCAGTACTTC.

The V and J genes are TRBV29-1 and TRBJ2-3, with 9 bases fitting TRBD2. V shed 3 bases, J shed 3 bases, and the junction held 10 bases outside the gene matches. CDR1 and CDR2 from the germline V gene are SQVTM and ANQGSEA. The CDR3 loop spans 16 amino acids. The CDR3 sequence is CSVDGVAGVSTDTQYF. The CDR3 region has the DNA TGCAGCGTTGACGGAGTAGCGGGAGTCTCGACAGATACGCAGTATTTT.

This clone was recorded a few times. This chain connects TRBV14 to TRBJ2-1, with 7 bases matching TRBD2. The CDR3 spans 16 residues. V shed 3 bases and J 9 bases; nucleotides not matched to a gene: 14. Germline-derived CDR1 and CDR2 are SGHDN and FVKESK. CDR3: CASSHRSGGSLSEQFF. CDR3 bases: TGTGCCAGCAGCCACCGCTCGGGCGGGAGTTTAAGTGAGCAGTTCTTC. Complete variable domain (other parts from reference TRBV14 and TRBJ2-1): EAGVTQFPSHSVIEKGQTVTLRCDPISGHDNLYWYRRVMGKEIKFLLHFVKESKQDESGMPNNRFLAERTGGTYSTLKVQPAELEDSGVYFCASSHRSGGSLSEQFFGPGTRLTVL.

This clone has more than one count but fewer than ten. V is TRBV5-1 and J is TRBJ2-1; D gene uncertain. V lost 0 bases to trimming and J lost 7 bases, with 11 bases between them. This CDR3 is built from 14 residues. Germline V gives CDR1 SGHRS, CDR2 YFSETQ. CDR3 protein: CASSLGPSRNEQFF. CDR3 sequence (DNA): TGCGCCAGCAGCTTGGGCCCCTCGAGGAATGAGCAGTTCTTC.

Comment on this clone: The same CDR3 also results from other DNA sequences found in this sample. This rearrangement joins TRBV11-2 to TRBJ2-2; the match to TRBD2 covers 12 bases. The germline CDR1 and CDR2 sequences are SGHAT and FQNNGV. The CDR3 extends over 18 amino acids. V trimming: 7 bases; J trimming: 4 bases; junction bases outside the gene matches: 13. CDR3 DNA sequence: TGTGCCAGCACTACTGCAAAAAGACTAGCGGGAGTCACCGGGGAGCTGTTTTTT. Residues: CASTTAKRLAGVTGELFF.

This sequence joins TRBV5-1 and TRBJ1-1; D is unclear. The CDR3 runs 14 residues. In germline, CDR1 is SGHRS, CDR2 YFSETQ. V gave up 0 bases and J gave up 1 base, with 7 bases separating them. The CDR3 nucleotides read TGCGCCAGCAGCTTGGAACATTCGAACACTGAAGCTTTCTTT. Encoded protein: CASSLEHSNTEAFF.

This clone has only a few counts. This chain joins TRBV2 and TRBJ2-3; a weak D match, TRBD2 (6 bases). The CDR3 is 13 amino acids. The germline gives CDR1 SNHLY, CDR2 FYNNEI. V lost 7 bases and J 4 bases, leaving 12 bases between the germline ends. The CDR3 nucleotides are TGTGCCAGCAATCGGGAGAGGGCAGATACGCAGTATTTT. Amino acid sequence: CASNRERADTQYF.

This clone was seen a handful of times. This sequence joins TRBV27 and TRBJ1-5, with D possibly TRBD1 on 5 matching bases. V dropped 6 bases and J dropped 2 bases, with 11 bases sitting between them. The CDR3 length is 14 residues. The germline gives CDR1 MNHEY, CDR2 SMNVEV (reference sequence). The CDR3 loop is CASRQGGGNQPQHF. For the CDR3, the DNA is TGTGCCAGCAGGCAGGGCGGTGGCAATCAGCCCCAGCATTTT.

The chain is built from TRBV29-1 and TRBJ2-7; tentatively, D is TRBD2 (7 bases). The CDR3 is 11 residues long. The V and J ends lost 3 bases and 9 bases respectively, with 12 bases between them. Germline assignment: CDR1 SQVTM and CDR2 ANQGSEA. CDR3 amino acids: CSVEWGGGQYF. The CDR3 DNA is TGCAGCGTTGAGTGGGGAGGGGGGCAGTACTTC.

The chain uses TRBV5-6 and TRBJ2-1, with D unclear. The V gene's germline CDR1 is SGHDT and CDR2 YYEEEE. The V end was cut by 5 bases, the J end by 2 bases, with 14 bases between. The CDR3 extends over 15 amino acids. CDR3 nucleotides: TGTGCCAGCAGTCCCCTTATTACTACCTACAATGAGCAGTTCTTC. Amino acids: CASSPLITTYNEQFF. Full variable domain (outside the CDR3, taken from reference TRBV5-6 and TRBJ2-1): DAGVTQSPTHLIKTRGQQVTLRCSPKSGHDTVSWYQQALGQGPQFIFQYYEEEERQRGNFPDRFSGHQFPNYSSELNVNALLLGDSALYLCASSPLITTYNEQFFGPGTRLTVL.

With respect to this clone: Additional DNA sequences in this sample encode the identical CDR3. The chain recombines TRBV5-1 with TRBJ2-3; D is ambiguous. The germline V and J ends were trimmed by 0 bases and 0 bases, with 5 bases remaining between them. This CDR3 region has 14 residues. Germline lookup yields CDR1 SGHRS and CDR2 YFSETQ. Here the CDR3 DNA reads TGCGCCAGCAGCTTGGCCGGTAGCACAGATACGCAGTATTTT. Its translation: CASSLAGSTDTQYF.

V gene TRBV19 combines with J gene TRBJ2-1; D ambiguous. The CDR3 covers 11 residues. V lost 2 bases, J lost 9 bases, and 5 bases lay in between. Germline assignment: CDR1 LNHDA and CDR2 SQIVND (reference sequence). CDR3 loop: CASSIYSEQFF. CDR3 in DNA: TGTGCCAGTAGTATATATTCTGAGCAGTTCTTC. Full variable domain (missing parts from reference TRBV19 and TRBJ2-1): DGGITQSPKYLFRKEGQNVTLSCEQNLNHDAMYWYRQDPGQGLRLIYYSQIVNDFQKGDIAEGYSVSREKKESFPLTVTSAQKNPTAFYLCASSIYSEQFFGPGTRLTVL.

The chain couples TRBV7-9 to TRBJ2-1, with D unclear. The V end was cut by 4 bases, the J end by 6 bases, with 10 bases between. The V gene's germline CDR1 is SEHNR and CDR2 FQNEAQ (reference sequence). There are 13 residues in the CDR3. CDR3 DNA: TGTGCCAGCAGCTGGGAAAGGGCCAATGAGCAGTTCTTC. Protein product: CASSWERANEQFF.

This chain uses TRBV6-1 with TRBJ1-2; D perhaps matches TRBD1 (5 bases). The CDR3 is 13 residues long. With 3 bases removed from V and 4 bases from J, the gap between germline ends came to 9 bases. Germline V gene lookup returns CDR1 MNHNS and CDR2 SASEGT. As DNA, the CDR3 is TGTGCCAGCAGTGATGAGCAGGGCTATGGCTACACCTTC. Protein: CASSDEQGYGYTF.

The chain joins TRBV5-4 to TRBJ2-6, with a weak D call TRBD1 (6 bases). The V end lost 7 bases, the J end lost 3 bases, and 23 bases lay between the germline ends. This CDR3 has 18 residues. The germline V gene has CDR1 SGHNT and CDR2 YYREEE (reference sequence). This CDR3 reads CASHSAGRGTFGANVLTF. The CDR3 DNA sequence: TGTGCCAGCCACTCCGCGGGCAGGGGAACGTTTGGGGCCAACGTCCTGACTTTC.

The rearrangement uses TRBV9 and TRBJ1-1, with a possible D match to TRBD1 (5 bases). The CDR3 has 15 residues. Germline V CDR1 and CDR2: SGDLS, YYNGEE. V gave up 4 bases and J gave up 4 bases, with 17 bases separating them. Here the CDR3 reads CASSIGGGATTEAFF. The CDR3 bases are TGTGCCAGCAGCATCGGGGGAGGGGCGACCACTGAAGCTTTCTTT.

The chain couples TRBV7-7 to TRBJ2-5; tentatively, D is TRBD1 (7 bases). The V and J ends lost 3 bases and 5 bases respectively, with 19 bases between them. Germline CDR1 SSHAT, CDR2 FNYEAQ (reference sequence). This CDR3 has 16 amino acids. In nucleotides, the CDR3 is TGTGCCAGCAGCTTGGGGGGAGACAGGGCTTGGGAGACCCAGTACTTC. Translated: CASSLGGDRAWETQYF.

This clone was detected only once. The chain uses TRBV7-2 and TRBJ2-3; 7 bases are shared with TRBD2. Unmatched junction bases numbered 3, after V lost 1 base and J lost 5 bases. Germline V CDR1 and CDR2: SGHTA, FQGNSA. The CDR3 loop spans 14 amino acids. Here the CDR3 reads CASSLVAGVDTQYF. DNA for the CDR3: TGTGCCAGCAGCTTAGTCGCGGGAGTAGATACGCAGTATTTT.

The CDR3 nucleotides read TGTGCCAGCAGTTATTCGAAGGGGGGCCACGAGCAGTACTTC. This translates into CASSYSKGGHEQYF. V gene TRBV7-9 combines with J gene TRBJ2-7; D possibly matches TRBD1 or TRBD2 (6 bases each). The CDR3 covers 14 residues. V was shortened by 6 bases and J by 5 bases, with 17 bases between the two germline ends. The V gene's germline CDR1 is SEHNR and CDR2 FQNEAQ (reference sequence).

This clone was picked up many times. The chain couples TRBV5-4 to TRBJ2-1; D could derive from TRBD1 or TRBD2 (5 bases each). Between the trimmed V and J ends, which lost 3 bases and 2 bases, there was a span of 21 bases. Germline loops: CDR1 SGHNT, CDR2 YYREEE (reference sequence). CDR3 length: 18 amino acids. The CDR3 reads CASSSRAGASGAYNEQFF. The CDR3 DNA follows: TGTGCCAGCAGCTCACGTGCCGGGGCCTCCGGGGCCTACAATGAGCAGTTCTTC.

The chain recombines TRBV9 with TRBJ2-6; unclear D gene. CDR3 size: 15 residues. Germline values: CDR1 SGDLS, CDR2 YYNGEE. The V and J ends lost 0 bases and 0 bases respectively, with 4 bases between them. The CDR3 bases are TGTGCCAGCAGCGTAGGTTACTCTGGGGCCAACGTCCTGACTTTC. This translates into CASSVGYSGANVLTF.

The chain employs TRBV5-1 and TRBJ2-1, with 13 bases matching TRBD2. Trimming at V came to 0 bases and at J to 6 bases, leaving 0 bases not matched to a gene. CDR1 is SGHRS and CDR2 is YFSETQ in the germline V gene. This CDR3 is built from 15 residues. The CDR3, as DNA: TGCGCCAGCAGCTTGGGACTAGCGGGAGGCAATGAGCAGTTCTTC. Translation: CASSLGLAGGNEQFF.

The V call is TRBV2, the J call TRBJ2-7; no firm D call. The CDR3 is 12 amino acids. V was clipped by 3 bases and J by 6 bases, with 9 bases between them. Looked up from germline, CDR1 is SNHLY and CDR2 is FYNNEI. The CDR3 region is CASSDPPPEQYF. In nucleotides, the CDR3 is TGTGCCAGCAGTGACCCACCTCCCGAGCAGTACTTC.

The chain joins TRBV5-1 to TRBJ1-2; 9 bases align to TRBD1. Looked up from germline, CDR1 is SGHRS and CDR2 is YFSETQ. Trimming cost V 2 bases and J 8 bases; bases outside gene matches: 13. The CDR3 contains 16 residues. As DNA, the CDR3 is TGCGCCAGCAGCTTAAACCGACCAACCGGGACAGGGGGCTACACCTTC. Its protein product is CASSLNRPTGTGGYTF.

V usage is TRBV29-1 and J usage is TRBJ1-5; D perhaps matches TRBD1 (5 bases). Germline V gene sequence: CDR1 SQVTM, CDR2 ANQGSEA. This CDR3 has 13 amino acids. The V gene lost 0 bases and the J gene lost 6 bases, with 9 bases spanning the gap. The CDR3 here is CSVEETESQPQHF. As DNA, the CDR3 is TGCAGCGTTGAAGAGACAGAGAGTCAGCCCCAGCATTTT.